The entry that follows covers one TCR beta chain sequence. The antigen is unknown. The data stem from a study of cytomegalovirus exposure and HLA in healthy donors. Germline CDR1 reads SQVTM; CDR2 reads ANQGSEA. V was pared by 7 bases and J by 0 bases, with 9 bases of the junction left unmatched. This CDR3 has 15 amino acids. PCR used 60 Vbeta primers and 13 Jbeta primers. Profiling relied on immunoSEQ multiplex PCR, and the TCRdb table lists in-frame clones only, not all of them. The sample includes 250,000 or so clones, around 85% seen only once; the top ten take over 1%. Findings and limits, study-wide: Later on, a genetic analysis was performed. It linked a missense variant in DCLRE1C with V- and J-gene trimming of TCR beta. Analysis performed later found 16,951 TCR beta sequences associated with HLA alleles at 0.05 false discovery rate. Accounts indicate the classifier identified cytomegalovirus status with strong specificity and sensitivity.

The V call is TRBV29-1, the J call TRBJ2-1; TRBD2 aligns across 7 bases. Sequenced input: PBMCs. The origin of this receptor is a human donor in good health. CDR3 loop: CSAQAGWSSYNEQFF. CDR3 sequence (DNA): TGCAGCGCCCAAGCGGGGTGGAGCTCCTACAATGAGCAGTTCTTC.